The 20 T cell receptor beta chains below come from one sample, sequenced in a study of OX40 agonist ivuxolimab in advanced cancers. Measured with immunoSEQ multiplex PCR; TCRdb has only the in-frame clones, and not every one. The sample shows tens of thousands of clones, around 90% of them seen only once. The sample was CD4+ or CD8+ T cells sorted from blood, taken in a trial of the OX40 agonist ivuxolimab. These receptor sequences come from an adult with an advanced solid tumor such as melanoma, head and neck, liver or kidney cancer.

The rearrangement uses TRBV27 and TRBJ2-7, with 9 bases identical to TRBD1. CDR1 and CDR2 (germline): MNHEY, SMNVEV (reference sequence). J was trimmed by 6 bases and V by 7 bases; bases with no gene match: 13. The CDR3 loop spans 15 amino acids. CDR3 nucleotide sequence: TGTGCCAGCACCACTGCCCGGGACAGGGCTGGCGAGCAGTACTTC. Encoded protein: CASTTARDRAGEQYF.

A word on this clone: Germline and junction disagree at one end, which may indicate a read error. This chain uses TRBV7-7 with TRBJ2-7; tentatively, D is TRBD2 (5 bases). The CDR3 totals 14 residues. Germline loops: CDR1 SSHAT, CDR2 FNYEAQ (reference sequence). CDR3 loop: CASSLAFGIYEQYF. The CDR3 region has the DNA TGTGCTAGCAGCTTAGCTTTCGGGATCTACGAGCAGTACTTC.

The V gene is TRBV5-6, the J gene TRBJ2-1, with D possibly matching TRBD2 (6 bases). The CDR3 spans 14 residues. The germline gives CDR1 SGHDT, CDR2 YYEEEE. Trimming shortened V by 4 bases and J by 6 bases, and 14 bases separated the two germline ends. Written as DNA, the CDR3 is TGTGCCAGCAGCAGGGACTTCCCGGGCAATGAGCAGTTCTTC. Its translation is CASSRDFPGNEQFF.

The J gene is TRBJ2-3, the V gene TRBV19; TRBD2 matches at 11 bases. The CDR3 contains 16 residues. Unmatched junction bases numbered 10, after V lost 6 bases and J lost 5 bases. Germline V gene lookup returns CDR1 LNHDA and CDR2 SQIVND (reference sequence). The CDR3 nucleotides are TGTGCCAGTAGCGCGTATAGCGGGGGGGAGGGAGATACGCAGTATTTT. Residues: CASSAYSGGEGDTQYF.

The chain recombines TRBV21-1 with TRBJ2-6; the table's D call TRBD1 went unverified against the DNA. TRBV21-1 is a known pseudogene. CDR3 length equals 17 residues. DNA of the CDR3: TGTGCCAGCATTCGCGGACAGGGTTCCTCTGGGGCCAACGTCCTGACTTTC. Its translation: CASIRGQGSSGANVLTF.

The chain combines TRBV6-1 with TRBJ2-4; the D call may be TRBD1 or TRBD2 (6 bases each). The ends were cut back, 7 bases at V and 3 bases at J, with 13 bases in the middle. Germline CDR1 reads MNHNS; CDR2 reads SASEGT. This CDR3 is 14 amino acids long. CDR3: CASTVQGGKNIQYF. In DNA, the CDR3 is TGTGCCAGCACCGTACAGGGAGGCAAAAACATTCAGTACTTC.

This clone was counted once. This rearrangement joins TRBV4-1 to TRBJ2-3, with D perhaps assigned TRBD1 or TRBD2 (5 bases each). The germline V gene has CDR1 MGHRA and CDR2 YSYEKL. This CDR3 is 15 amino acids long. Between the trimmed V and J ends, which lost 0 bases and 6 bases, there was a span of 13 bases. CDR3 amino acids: CASSQDVGEGDTQYF. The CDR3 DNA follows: TGCGCCAGCAGCCAAGATGTAGGAGAGGGGGATACGCAGTATTTT.

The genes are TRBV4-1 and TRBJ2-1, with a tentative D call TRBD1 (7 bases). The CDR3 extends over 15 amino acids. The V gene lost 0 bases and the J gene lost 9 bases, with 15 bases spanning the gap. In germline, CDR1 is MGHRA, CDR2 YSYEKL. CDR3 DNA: TGCGCCAGCAGCCAAGAGGCAGGGGGAGGTGGTGAGCAGTTCTTC. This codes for CASSQEAGGGGEQFF.

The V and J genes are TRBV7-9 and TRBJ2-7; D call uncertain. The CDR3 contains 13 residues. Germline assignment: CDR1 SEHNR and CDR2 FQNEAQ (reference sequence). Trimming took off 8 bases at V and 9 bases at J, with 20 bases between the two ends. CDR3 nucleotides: TGTGCCAGCGCCCTTGGCACCCCAGTCGGGCAGTACTTC. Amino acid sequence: CASALGTPVGQYF.

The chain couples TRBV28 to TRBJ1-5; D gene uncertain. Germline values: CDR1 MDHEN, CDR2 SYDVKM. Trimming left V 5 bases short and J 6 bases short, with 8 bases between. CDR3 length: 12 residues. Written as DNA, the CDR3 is TGTGCCAGCAGTGAAAACGCTCAGCCCCAGCATTTT. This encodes CASSENAQPQHF.

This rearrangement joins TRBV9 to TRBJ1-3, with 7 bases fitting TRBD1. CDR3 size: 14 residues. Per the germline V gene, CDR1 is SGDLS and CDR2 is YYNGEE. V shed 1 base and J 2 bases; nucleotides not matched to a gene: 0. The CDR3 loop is CASSVQGAGNTIYF. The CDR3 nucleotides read TGTGCCAGCAGCGTACAGGGGGCTGGAAACACCATATATTTT.

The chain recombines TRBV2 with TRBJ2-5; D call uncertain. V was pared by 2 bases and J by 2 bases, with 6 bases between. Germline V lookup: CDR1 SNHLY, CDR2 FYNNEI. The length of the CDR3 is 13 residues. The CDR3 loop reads CASSESEQETQYF. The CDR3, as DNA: TGTGCCAGCAGTGAATCCGAGCAAGAGACCCAGTACTTC.

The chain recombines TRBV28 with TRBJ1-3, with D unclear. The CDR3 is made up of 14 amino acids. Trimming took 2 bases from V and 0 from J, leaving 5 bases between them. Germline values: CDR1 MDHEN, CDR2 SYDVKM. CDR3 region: CASSLITSGNTIYF. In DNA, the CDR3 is TGTGCCAGCAGTTTAATTACCTCTGGAAACACCATATATTTT.

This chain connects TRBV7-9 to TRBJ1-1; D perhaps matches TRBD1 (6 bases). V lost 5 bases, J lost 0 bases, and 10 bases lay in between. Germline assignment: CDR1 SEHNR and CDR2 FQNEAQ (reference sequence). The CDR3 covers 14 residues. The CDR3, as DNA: TGTGCCAGCAGCCTCGGACAGCTGAACACTGAAGCTTTCTTT. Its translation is CASSLGQLNTEAFF.

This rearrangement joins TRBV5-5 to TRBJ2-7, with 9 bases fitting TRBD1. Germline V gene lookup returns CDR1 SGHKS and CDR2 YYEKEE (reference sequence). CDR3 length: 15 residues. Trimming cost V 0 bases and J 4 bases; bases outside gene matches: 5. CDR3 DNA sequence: TGTGCCAGCAGCTTGGGTACAGGGGGCATTTACGAGCAGTACTTC. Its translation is CASSLGTGGIYEQYF.

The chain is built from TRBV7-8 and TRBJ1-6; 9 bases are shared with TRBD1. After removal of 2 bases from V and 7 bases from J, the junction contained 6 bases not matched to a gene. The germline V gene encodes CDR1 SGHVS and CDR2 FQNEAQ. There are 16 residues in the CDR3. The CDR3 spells CASSLTPDRGNSPLHF. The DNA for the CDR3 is TGTGCCAGCAGCTTAACCCCGGACAGGGGCAATTCACCCCTCCACTTT.

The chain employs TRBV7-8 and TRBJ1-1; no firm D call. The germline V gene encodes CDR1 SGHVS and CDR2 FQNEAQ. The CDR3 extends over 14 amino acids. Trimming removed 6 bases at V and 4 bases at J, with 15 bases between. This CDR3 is CASRRVQTGTEAFF. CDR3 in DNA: TGTGCCAGCAGGAGGGTCCAAACGGGCACTGAAGCTTTCTTT.

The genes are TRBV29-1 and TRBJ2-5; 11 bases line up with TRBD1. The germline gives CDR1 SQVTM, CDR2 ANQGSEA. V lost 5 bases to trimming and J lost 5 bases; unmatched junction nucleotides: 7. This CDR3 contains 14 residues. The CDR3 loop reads CSVYRTGGGETQYF. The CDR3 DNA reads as TGCAGCGTTTACCGGACAGGGGGCGGGGAGACCCAGTACTTC.

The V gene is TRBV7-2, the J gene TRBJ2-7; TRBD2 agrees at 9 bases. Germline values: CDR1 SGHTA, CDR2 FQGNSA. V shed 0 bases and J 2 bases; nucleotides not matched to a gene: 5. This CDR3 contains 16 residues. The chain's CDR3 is CASSLALAGPPYEQYF. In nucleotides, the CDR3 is TGTGCCAGCAGCTTAGCGCTAGCGGGGCCCCCCTACGAGCAGTACTTC.

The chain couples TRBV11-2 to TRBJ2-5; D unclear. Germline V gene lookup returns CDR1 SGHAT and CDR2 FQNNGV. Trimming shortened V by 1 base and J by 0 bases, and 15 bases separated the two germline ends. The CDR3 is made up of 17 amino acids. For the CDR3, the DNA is TGTGCCAGCAGCTTAGGTCCCCCCCGAACGTACCAAGAGACCCAGTACTTC. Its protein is CASSLGPPRTYQETQYF.